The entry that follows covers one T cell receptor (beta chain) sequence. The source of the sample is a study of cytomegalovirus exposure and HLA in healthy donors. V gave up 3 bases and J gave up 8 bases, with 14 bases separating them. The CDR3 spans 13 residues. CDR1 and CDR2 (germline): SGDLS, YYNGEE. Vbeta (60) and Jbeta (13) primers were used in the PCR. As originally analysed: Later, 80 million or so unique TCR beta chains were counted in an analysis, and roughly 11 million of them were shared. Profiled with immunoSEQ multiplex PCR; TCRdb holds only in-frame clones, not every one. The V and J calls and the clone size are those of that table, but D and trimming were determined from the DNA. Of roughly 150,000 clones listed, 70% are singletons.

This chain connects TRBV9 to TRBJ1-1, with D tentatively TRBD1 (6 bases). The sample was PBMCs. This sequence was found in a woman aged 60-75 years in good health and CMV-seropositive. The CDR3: CASSAVFQGEAFF. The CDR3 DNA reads TGTGCCAGCAGCGCCGTTTTCCAGGGGGAAGCTTTCTTT.